Listed below are T cell receptor beta chains from one sample, sequenced in a study of blood T cell repertoires in COVID-19. TCRdb's copy holds only in-frame clones and misses some; the assay was immunoSEQ multiplex PCR. The table has around 170,000 clones, over 75% seen once. The sequenced material came from peripheral blood. The receptors were gathered from a man between 65 and 85 years old who had recovered from COVID-19. Both conserved end residues are part of each CDR3.

v_call cdr3_length cdr3_aa
TRBV27 16 CASSSMTSGVTYEQYF
TRBV5-1 14 CASSLVTGVNGYTF
TRBV29-1 13 CSVLAGGTDTQYF
TRBV6-5 14 CASSYLDRVDGYTF
TRBV7-6 14 CASSPSGNTDTQYF
TRBV29-1 13 CSAQTGFGQPQHF
TRBV28 16 CASSLPGQGRRETQYF
TRBV5-4 17 CASSPGGLASSYNEQFF
TRBV6-5 14 CASSTYSGGTEAFF
TRBV15 17 CATSRDFGTSDTGELFF
TRBV27 15 CASSLAPVGGDEQFF
TRBV30 13 CAWSVQSSRGYTF
TRBV6-5 14 CASREGSLRETQYF
TRBV18 15 CASSPRQESNTEAFF
TRBV6-2/TRBV6-3 15 CASSFPGQGIRGYTF
TRBV11-2 17 CASSPGLAVYISYEQYF
TRBV3-1/TRBV3-2 11 CASSQGATQYF
TRBV18 12 CASSLSLYEQYF
TRBV5-4 14 CASSLGQAGNTIYF
TRBV6-2/TRBV6-3 15 CASSGTGGLGQPQHF
TRBV27 14 CASSSRDKNNEQFF
TRBV6-5 15 CASSVDRGLGSPLHF
TRBV19 14 CASSIPGVNSPLHF
TRBV10-2 12 CASSQQGVGYTF
TRBV24-1 17 CATSEGSGTANTGELFF
TRBV7-9 13 CASRRPEDTEAFF
TRBV28 16 CASSSSTSGLYNEQFF